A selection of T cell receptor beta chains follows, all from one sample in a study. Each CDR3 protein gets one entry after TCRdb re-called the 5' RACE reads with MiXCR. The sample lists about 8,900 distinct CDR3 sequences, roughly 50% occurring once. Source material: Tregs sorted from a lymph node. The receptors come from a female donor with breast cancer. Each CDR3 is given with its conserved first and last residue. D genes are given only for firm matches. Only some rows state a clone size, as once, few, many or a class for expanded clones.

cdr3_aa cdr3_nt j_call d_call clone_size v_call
CASSEGSVPGELFF TGTGCCAGCAGCGAGGGGTCTGTGCCCGGGGAGCTGTTTTTT TRBJ2-2 - - TRBV7-3
CASSAISNTGELFF TGTGCCAGCAGTGCAATATCGAACACCGGGGAGCTGTTTTTT TRBJ2-2 - few TRBV2
CASRSTRGTNEQFF TGCGCCAGCAGATCTACTCGGGGAACCAATGAGCAGTTCTTC TRBJ2-1 - - TRBV4-1
CAWSPRSNQPQHF TGTGCCTGGAGTCCAAGGAGCAATCAGCCCCAGCATTTT TRBJ1-5 - - TRBV30
CASSRDTYHGYTF TGTGCCAGCAGTCGGGACACTTACCATGGCTACACCTTC TRBJ1-2 - few TRBV10-3
CASSSTLAGADEQFF TGTGCCAGCAGCTCCACACTAGCGGGAGCCGATGAGCAGTTCTTC TRBJ2-1 TRBD2 few TRBV7-9
CSAKIREYEQYF TGCAGTGCTAAGATCAGGGAATACGAGCAGTACTTC TRBJ2-7 - - TRBV20-1
CSAQWASGNTIYF TGCAGCGCACAGTGGGCGTCTGGAAACACCATATATTTT TRBJ1-3 - - TRBV29-1
CSARDPQSNSPLHF TGCAGTGCTAGAGATCCCCAGAGTAATTCACCCCTCCACTTT TRBJ1-6 - medium-sized TRBV20-1
CASSPLSVSDYNEQFF TGCGCCAGCAGCCCGTTATCAGTTAGCGACTACAATGAGCAGTTCTTC TRBJ2-1 - - TRBV5-1
CASSDGQFDYGYTF TGCGCCAGCAGCGACGGACAGTTTGACTATGGCTACACCTTC TRBJ1-2 - - TRBV5-1
CASSITRISSSTDTQYF TGTGCCAGCAGCATTACCCGGATAAGCTCTAGCACAGATACGCAGTATTTT TRBJ2-3 - - TRBV7-8
CASRRTGVGTQYF TGTGCCAGCAGAAGGACAGGCGTTGGGACCCAGTACTTC TRBJ2-5 TRBD1 few TRBV12-3/TRBV12-4
CASSPGTSGLGNEQFF TGTGCCAGCAGTCCTGGGACTAGCGGCTTGGGGAATGAGCAGTTCTTC TRBJ2-1 TRBD2 - TRBV12-3/TRBV12-4
CSASSRGSGRPYGADEQFF TGCAGTGCTAGCTCCCGGGGGAGCGGGAGGCCATACGGGGCGGATGAGCAGTTCTTC TRBJ2-1 TRBD2 few TRBV20-1
CASSLRGQGDEQYF TGTGCCAGCAGCTTAAGGGGTCAGGGAGACGAGCAGTACTTC TRBJ2-7 - - TRBV7-2
CSARDPGRSKNIQYF TGCAGTGCTAGAGATCCTGGGCGCTCGAAAAACATTCAGTACTTC TRBJ2-4 - - TRBV20-1
CASSPRQGWTYEQYF TGTGCCAGCTCACCACGGCAGGGGTGGACCTACGAGCAGTACTTC TRBJ2-7 - - TRBV18
CASSYSRVSGQETQYF TGTGCCAGCAGTTACTCCCGGGTTTCCGGACAAGAGACCCAGTACTTC TRBJ2-5 - few TRBV6-5
CASKGLAGSSFTGANVLTF TGTGCCAGCAAGGGACTAGCGGGAAGTTCATTCACTGGGGCCAACGTCCTGACTTTC TRBJ2-6 TRBD2 - TRBV6-6
CASSQPGTEAFF TGTGCCAGCAGCCAGCCCGGCACTGAAGCTTTCTTT TRBJ1-1 - few TRBV3-1
CASSHRRLGTDTQYF TGTGCCAGCAGCCACAGGAGGTTGGGCACAGATACGCAGTATTTT TRBJ2-3 - - TRBV7-2
CASSSGRGQPQHF TGTGCCAGCAGTTCAGGGAGAGGACAGCCCCAGCATTTT TRBJ1-5 - few TRBV6-5
CASSLRGTYNEQFF TGTGCCAGCAGCCTTCGTGGGACGTACAATGAGCAGTTCTTC TRBJ2-1 - - TRBV12-3/TRBV12-4
CASGLITGRDEQYF TGCGCCAGCGGATTGATTACAGGGCGGGACGAGCAGTACTTC TRBJ2-7 - few TRBV5-1
CASSLRARLTRYEQYF TGTGCCAGCAGCTTGCGGGCCAGGTTGACACGCTACGAGCAGTACTTC TRBJ2-7 - - TRBV5-6
CASSTDPVRQETQYF TGTGCCAGCAGCACGGACCCCGTCCGCCAAGAGACCCAGTACTTC TRBJ2-5 - few TRBV7-6
CASSLARSGAGTQYF TGTGCCAGCAGCTTAGCGCGTTCCGGTGCTGGTACGCAGTATTTT TRBJ2-3 - - TRBV7-9
CSATLLAGDEQYF TGCAGTGCTACTCTACTAGCGGGAGACGAGCAGTACTTC TRBJ2-7 TRBD2 - TRBV20-1
CASSYRVDHEAFF TGTGCCAGCAGCTACAGGGTAGACCATGAAGCTTTCTTT TRBJ1-1 - - TRBV7-2
CSARDLGAGNEQFF TGCAGTGCTAGAGATTTGGGAGCGGGTAATGAGCAGTTCTTC TRBJ2-1 - - TRBV20-1
CSVRGTGNLQPQHF TGCAGTGTCAGGGGGACAGGAAACCTACAGCCCCAGCATTTT TRBJ1-5 TRBD1 - TRBV20-1
CASSFTSGTNEQFF TGTGCCAGCAGCTTCACTAGCGGGACAAATGAGCAGTTCTTC TRBJ2-1 TRBD2 few TRBV11-2
CASSQGDEKLFF TGCGCCAGCAGCCAAGGAGATGAAAAACTGTTTTTT TRBJ1-4 - - TRBV4-3
CSASLTGSGNQPQHF TGCAGTGCTTCCTTGACAGGGTCGGGCAATCAGCCCCAGCATTTT TRBJ1-5 TRBD1 few TRBV20-1
CASSYSVTSGYNEQFF TGTGCCAGCAGTTATTCTGTGACTAGCGGTTACAATGAGCAGTTCTTC TRBJ2-1 TRBD2 - TRBV6-2/TRBV6-3
CASNVGQHTGELFF TGCGCCAGCAACGTAGGACAGCACACCGGGGAGCTGTTTTTT TRBJ2-2 - - TRBV5-1
CASSLSSYEQYF TGTGCCAGCAGCCTCTCCTCCTACGAGCAGTACTTC TRBJ2-7 - - TRBV7-8
CASSASGPAEKRF TGTGCCAGCAGTGCCTCGGGGCCCGCCGAGAAACGTTTC TRBJ2-7 - - TRBV12-3/TRBV12-4
CASSFGTDYNEQFF TGTGCCAGCAGCTTCGGGACAGATTACAATGAGCAGTTCTTC TRBJ2-1 TRBD1 - TRBV7-7
CSAPQGNQPQHF TGCAGTGCCCCACAGGGGAATCAGCCCCAGCATTTT TRBJ1-5 TRBD1 - TRBV20-1
CASSSTGLAGETQYF TGCGCCAGCAGCTCAACCGGACTAGCGGGAGAGACCCAGTACTTC TRBJ2-5 TRBD2 - TRBV5-1
CASSLDRGLNTGELFF TGTGCCAGCAGCCTGGACAGGGGGCTTAACACCGGGGAGCTGTTTTTT TRBJ2-2 TRBD1 - TRBV7-2